This TCR beta chain derives from a study of blood T cell repertoires in COVID-19 (dated by TCRdb to 2020 to 2021). In terms of the full investigation: Collaborator samples came from the United States, Italy and Spain and covered acute and convalescent phases of COVID-19. The material from the prospective study consisted of cDNA or gDNA derived from T cells, B-cell-depleted T cells, or PBMCs. Subjects who had been exposed to COVID-19, were actively infected with it, or had recovered from it provided the deeply sampled blood TCRbeta repertoires that made up the dataset. A freely available public database, intended as a resource for researchers studying the immune response to SARS-CoV-2, is where the repertoires were released. Samples came from the ongoing ImmuneRACE study (first 160 participants) plus 1,254 subjects from 6 global collaborators. Sample metadata almost always included a de-identified subject ID, COVID-19 status, age in years and sex. Where HLA class I and class II types were available, the types were taken from metadata supplied by the sample provider, not from assay-based typing. What the work shows at the level of the full study, not this receptor alone: The quantity of clinical and demographic metadata differed by source and by participant and was supplied without curation.

Collaborating institutions collected whole blood in K2EDTA tubes following their own protocols. For TCRbeta analysis, collaborators shipped samples in one of three forms: frozen whole blood, isolated PBMCs, or DNA extracted from either of those sample types. TCRbeta CDR3 regions were amplified from genomic DNA by means of the immunoSEQ Assay, a bias-controlled multiplex PCR. In the authors' own workflow: The number of nucleated cells in each sample was estimated by amplification of reference gene primers within the assay. To quantify the absolute abundance of each unique TCRbeta CDR3 rearrangement, sequence reads were collapsed and filtered. For each sample, productive Simpson clonality was calculated as the square root of Simpson's diversity index across productive rearrangements. TCRdb provides this immuneACCESS table in a form limited to in-frame rearrangements. Some clones are lacking; in checked studies, under half of them reflect an unresolved V gene, and why the rest are absent is not known. V, J and clone size are those of that table, while D and trimming were read from the DNA. The sample table holds hundreds of thousands of clones, of which more than 80% were seen once. The top ten clones comprise over 1.1% of the sample.

CDR1 and CDR2 are drawn from the germline V gene (reference sequence): LGHDT, YNNKEL. From the cysteine through the phenylalanine, the CDR3 covers 17 amino acids. Of all the DNA, just the CDR3 is kept, 51 bases in frame from base 1. V is pared back by 4 bases and J by 0 bases, with 16 bases lying between the germline termini. This clone has just one count. Its specific antigen is unknown. No base-level quality is on record; no much larger clone is a single base apart. This TCR was sampled from a woman in her twenties or thirties with active or convalescent COVID-19. The rearranged chain carries TRBV3-1 (or the pseudogene TRBV3-2) and TRBJ1-3; TRBD1 is possibly the D segment (6 matching bases). Material: peripheral blood. Read as DNA, the sequence is TGTGCCAGCAGCCGAAGCGGGACACCAAGCTCTGGAAACACCATATATTTT. It translates as CASSRSGTPSSGNTIYF.